This T cell receptor (beta chain) was identified in a study of blood T cell repertoires in COVID-19. Overall study context: Whether acute or convalescent, the COVID-19 samples came from the United States, Italy and Spain.

The CDR3 contains 13 residues. Deletions cut 2 bases from V and 3 bases from J, with 8 bases between. Germline assignment: CDR1 SGHNT and CDR2 YYREEE (reference sequence). This clone showed up just a few times. Repertoires were generated with immunoSEQ multiplex PCR, while TCRdb's copy carries only in-frame clones and drops some. The table includes 150,000 to 250,000 clones, 80% to 90% detected once. The chain has TRBV5-4 and TRBJ2-5; D gene uncertain. The source is a man between 40 and 49 years old who had recovered from COVID-19. The specimen was PBMCs or T cells enriched from blood (not recorded which). The CDR3 nucleotides read TGTGCCAGCAGCTTTGGCGGTAAAGAGACCCAGTACTTC. Amino acid sequence: CASSFGGKETQYF.